The source of this T cell receptor (beta chain) is a study of blood T cell repertoires in COVID-19. In the study overall: In each case, the material was cDNA or gDNA derived from T cells, B-cell-depleted T cells, or PBMCs.

Using immunoSEQ multiplex PCR, the repertoire was profiled, and TCRdb retains in-frame clones only, with some absent. The data hold roughly 50,000 clones, with approximately 91% observed a single time. The CDR3 has 14 residues. The V end lost 5 bases, the J end lost 8 bases, and 18 bases lay between the germline ends. From germline, CDR1 is GTSNPN and CDR2 SVGIG (reference sequence). This receptor was obtained from a woman aged 55-70 years with active COVID-19. The sequenced sample was peripheral blood. The rearrangement joins TRBV30 to TRBJ1-4; D uncertain. CDR3 loop: CAWEPGLPGEKLFF. In nucleotides, the CDR3 is TGTGCCTGGGAGCCGGGCCTACCGGGAGAAAAACTGTTTTTT.